The following is a T cell receptor beta chain sequence with its context. The sample is drawn from a study of PD-L1 blockade in urothelial cancer. As to time point: peripheral blood 6 weeks after treatment start. Assay: immunoSEQ multiplex PCR; the TCRdb copy retains only in-frame clones and omits some. The sample carries 120,000 or so clones, roughly 83% recorded once. The CDR3 is made up of 17 amino acids. V was shortened by 5 bases and J by 7 bases, with 21 bases between the two germline ends. Germline lookup yields CDR1 MNHEY and CDR2 SMNVEV (reference sequence). This sequence was found in a man in his fifties or sixties with urothelial cancer. The chain is built from TRBV27 and TRBJ1-6, with a weak D call TRBD1 (5 bases). The sample here was PBMCs, taken around atezolizumab (anti-PD-L1) treatment. The CDR3 nucleotides are TGTGCCAGCAGTCCTCGGACAAGTCCCCTGACAAATTCACCCCTCCACTTT. Residues: CASSPRTSPLTNSPLHF.